One and the same sample provided the 10 T cell receptor beta chains below, sequenced in a study of control samples from healthy donors and cancer patients. The protocol was immunoSEQ multiplex PCR, while the TCRdb copy is restricted to in-frame clones and leaves out a portion. The repertoire holds about 140,000 clones, with around 94% as singletons. Sequencing used blood. These receptors all stem from a man aged 35 to 55 in good health.

The chain has TRBV7-2 and TRBJ2-1; TRBD2 is a possible D gene (5 bases). Between the trimmed V and J ends, which lost 1 base and 8 bases, there was a span of 12 bases. The germline V gene has CDR1 SGHTA and CDR2 FQGNSA. The CDR3 sequence is 14 residues long. CDR3 region: CASSLVPAEDEQFF. The CDR3 DNA is TGTGCCAGCAGCTTAGTACCGGCGGAGGATGAGCAGTTCTTC.

J is TRBJ1-2 and V is TRBV29-1, with TRBD1 matching 7 bases. With V trimmed by 4 bases and J by 8 bases, 4 bases remained unmatched. The length of the CDR3 is 11 residues. The germline gives CDR1 SQVTM, CDR2 ANQGSEA. Here the CDR3 DNA reads TGCAGCGTTGTCGTGACAGGGGGCTACACCTTC. Residues: CSVVVTGGYTF.

V is TRBV12-3 or TRBV12-4 and J is TRBJ1-2; 10 nucleotides match TRBD1. This CDR3 is built from 13 residues. The V and J ends lost 3 bases and 6 bases, in that order; junction bases with no gene match: 1. For the CDR3, the DNA is TGTGCCAGCAGTTTGGACAGGGGGAATGGCTACACCTTC. Translating it yields CASSLDRGNGYTF.

This sequence joins TRBV15 and TRBJ1-2, with no clear D. This CDR3 contains 12 residues. Trimming removed 8 bases at V and 2 bases at J, with 9 bases between. Germline CDR1 and CDR2: LNHNV and YYDKDF (reference sequence). The CDR3 protein is CATALDNYGYTF. Here the CDR3 DNA reads TGTGCCACCGCGTTGGACAACTATGGCTACACCTTC.

The chain carries TRBV10-3 and TRBJ2-7, with TRBD2 as a possible D gene (5 bases). Germline V gene lookup returns CDR1 ENHRY and CDR2 SYGVKD. V lost 10 bases, J lost 6 bases, and 19 bases lay in between. The CDR3 contains 13 residues. This CDR3 reads CATDHSGGSEQYF. CDR3 in DNA: TGTGCCACCGATCATTCTGGAGGATCCGAGCAGTACTTC.

The chain joins TRBV27 to TRBJ2-7; TRBD1 aligns across 8 bases. CDR3 length: 18 amino acids. The germline V gene encodes CDR1 MNHEY and CDR2 SMNVEV (reference sequence). V shed 5 bases, J shed 2 bases, and the junction held 17 bases outside the gene matches. This CDR3 reads CASSPLGQVSIQTYEQYF. CDR3 sequence (DNA): TGTGCCAGCAGTCCACTGGGACAGGTATCAATACAGACCTACGAGCAGTACTTC.

The genes are TRBV7-9 and TRBJ2-5, with D maybe TRBD1 (7 bases). This CDR3 is built from 14 residues. The germline V gene encodes CDR1 SEHNR and CDR2 FQNEAQ (reference sequence). V shed 5 bases and J shed 1 base, with 11 bases lying between them. The CDR3: CASSRGTAQETQYF. The CDR3 DNA follows: TGTGCCAGCAGCCGCGGGACAGCCCAAGAGACCCAGTACTTC.

In its sample, this clone was seen once. V usage is TRBV28 and J usage is TRBJ1-2; D unclear. V lost 5 bases and J 8 bases, leaving 15 bases between the germline ends. The germline V gene encodes CDR1 MDHEN and CDR2 SYDVKM. This CDR3 is built from 13 residues. CDR3 sequence reads: CASSATDGRGYTF. The CDR3 coding sequence is TGTGCCAGCAGTGCCACCGATGGGCGAGGCTACACCTTC.

The chain uses TRBV15 and TRBJ2-2, with D uncertain. The V and J ends lost 7 bases and 3 bases respectively, with 15 bases between them. This CDR3 is built from 15 residues. Germline lookup yields CDR1 LNHNV and CDR2 YYDKDF (reference sequence). Written as DNA, the CDR3 is TGTGCCACCACCCTCAGAACAGAGTACACCGGGGAGCTGTTTTTT. Amino acids: CATTLRTEYTGELFF.

The chain carries TRBV28 and TRBJ2-1, with a weak D call TRBD2 (7 bases). This CDR3 region has 15 residues. Per the germline V gene, CDR1 is MDHEN and CDR2 is SYDVKM. The V end lost 3 bases, the J end lost 4 bases, and 13 bases lay between the germline ends. The DNA for the CDR3 is TGTGCCAGCAGTTTGGGGGGGGGCGGATACAATGAGCAGTTCTTC. This gives the protein CASSLGGGGYNEQFF.